This TCR beta chain stems from a study of sequential checkpoint blockade in melanoma. Sequencing was performed with immunoSEQ multiplex PCR; in TCRdb, only in-frame clones are kept and a portion is missing. Of about 7,700 clones listed, roughly 60% were seen once; the top ten hold about 8.4%. Regarding treatment: randomized to nivolumab then ipilimumab (arm A) or the reverse (arm B). Material: CD8+ T cells sorted from blood (inferred from file names), obtained from a patient given nivolumab and ipilimumab in sequence. The receptor was derived from a human donor with melanoma.

In DNA, the CDR3 is TGTGCCAGCAGCGTACAGGGGGCCCCTACCTACGAGCAGTACTTC. This translates into CASSVQGAPTYEQYF. The rearrangement joins TRBV7-6 to TRBJ2-7, with TRBD1 matching over 9 bases. This CDR3 is built from 15 residues. V lost 5 bases to trimming and J lost 2 bases; unmatched junction nucleotides: 7. The germline V gene has CDR1 SGHVS and CDR2 FNYEAQ.